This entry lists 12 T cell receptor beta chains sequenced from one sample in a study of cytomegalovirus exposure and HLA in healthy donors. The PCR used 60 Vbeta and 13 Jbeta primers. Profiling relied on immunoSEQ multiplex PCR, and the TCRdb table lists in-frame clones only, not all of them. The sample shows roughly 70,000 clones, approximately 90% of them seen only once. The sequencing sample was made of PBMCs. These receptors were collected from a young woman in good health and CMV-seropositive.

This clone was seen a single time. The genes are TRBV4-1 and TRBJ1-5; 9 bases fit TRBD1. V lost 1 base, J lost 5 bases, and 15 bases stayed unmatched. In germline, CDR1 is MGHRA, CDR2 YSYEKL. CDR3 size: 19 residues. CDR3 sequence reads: CASSQVLARRDRVYQPQHF. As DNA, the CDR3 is TGCGCCAGCAGCCAAGTTTTAGCCCGTCGGGACAGGGTCTATCAGCCCCAGCATTTT.

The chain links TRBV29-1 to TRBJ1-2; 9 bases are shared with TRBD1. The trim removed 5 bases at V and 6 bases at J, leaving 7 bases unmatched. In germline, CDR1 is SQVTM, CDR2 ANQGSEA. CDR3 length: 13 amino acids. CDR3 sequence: CSVPRTGDNGYTF. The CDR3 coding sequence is TGCAGCGTTCCCAGGACAGGGGATAATGGCTACACCTTC.

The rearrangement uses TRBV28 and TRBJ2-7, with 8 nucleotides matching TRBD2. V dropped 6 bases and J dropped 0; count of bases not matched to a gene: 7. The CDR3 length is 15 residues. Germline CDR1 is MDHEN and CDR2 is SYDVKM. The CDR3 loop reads CASRKSGSPSYEQYF. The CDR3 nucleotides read TGTGCCAGCAGAAAGAGCGGGAGCCCCTCCTACGAGCAGTACTTC.

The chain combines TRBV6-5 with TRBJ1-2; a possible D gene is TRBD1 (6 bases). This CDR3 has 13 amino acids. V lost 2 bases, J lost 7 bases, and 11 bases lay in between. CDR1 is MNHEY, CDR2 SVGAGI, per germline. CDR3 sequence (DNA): TGTGCCAGCAGTTACCCGGGACACCGTGGCTACACCTTC. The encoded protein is CASSYPGHRGYTF.

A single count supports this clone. The DNA of the CDR3 is TGTGCCAGCAGCTTCCGGACTAGCGGCCTCGGGGCAGATACGCAGTATTTT. Protein sequence: CASSFRTSGLGADTQYF. This rearrangement joins TRBV7-9 to TRBJ2-3; TRBD2 aligns across 10 bases. The CDR3 consists of 17 residues. J was trimmed by 4 bases and V by 3 bases; bases with no gene match: 10. Germline V gives CDR1 SEHNR, CDR2 FQNEAQ (reference sequence). The complete variable domain, with remaining parts taken from reference TRBV7-9 and TRBJ2-3, reads DTGVSQNPRHKITKRGQNVTFRCDPISEHNRLYWYRQTLGQGPEFLTYFQNEAQLEKSRLLSDRFSAERPKGSFSTLEIQRTEQGDSAMYLCASSFRTSGLGADTQYFGPGTRLTVL.

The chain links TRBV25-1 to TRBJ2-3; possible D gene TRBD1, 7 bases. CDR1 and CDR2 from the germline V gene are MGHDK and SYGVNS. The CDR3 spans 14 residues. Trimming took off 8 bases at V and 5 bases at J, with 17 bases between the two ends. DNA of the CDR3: TGTGCCAGCTACCGACGTCAGGGGGGAGATACGCAGTATTTT. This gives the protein CASYRRQGGDTQYF. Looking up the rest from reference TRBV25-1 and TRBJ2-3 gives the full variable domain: EADIYQTPRYLVIGTGKKITLECSQTMGHDKMYWYQQDPGMELHLIHYSYGVNSTEKGDLSSESTVSRIRTEHFPLTLESARPSHTSQYLCASYRRQGGDTQYFGPGTRLTVL.

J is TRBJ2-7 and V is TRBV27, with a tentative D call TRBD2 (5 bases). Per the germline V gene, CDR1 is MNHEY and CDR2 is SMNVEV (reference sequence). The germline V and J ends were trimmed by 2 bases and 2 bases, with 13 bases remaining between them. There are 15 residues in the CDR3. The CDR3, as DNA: TGTGCCAGCAGTTTACTGACTACCTACCCCTACGAGCAGTACTTC. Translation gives CASSLLTTYPYEQYF.

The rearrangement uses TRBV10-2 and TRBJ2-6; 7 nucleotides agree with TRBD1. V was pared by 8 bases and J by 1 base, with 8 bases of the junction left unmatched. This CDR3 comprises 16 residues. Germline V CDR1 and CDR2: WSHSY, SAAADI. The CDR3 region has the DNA TGCGCCAGCGGGGGACAGAGGCATTCTGGGGCCAACGTCCTGACTTTC. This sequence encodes CASGGQRHSGANVLTF.

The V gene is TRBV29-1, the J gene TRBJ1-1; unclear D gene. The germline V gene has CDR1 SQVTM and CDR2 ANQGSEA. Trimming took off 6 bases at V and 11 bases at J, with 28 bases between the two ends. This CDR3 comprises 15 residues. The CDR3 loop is CSVEAFSGRPTGAFF. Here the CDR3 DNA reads TGCAGCGTGGAGGCTTTTTCGGGCAGACCGACCGGGGCTTTCTTT.

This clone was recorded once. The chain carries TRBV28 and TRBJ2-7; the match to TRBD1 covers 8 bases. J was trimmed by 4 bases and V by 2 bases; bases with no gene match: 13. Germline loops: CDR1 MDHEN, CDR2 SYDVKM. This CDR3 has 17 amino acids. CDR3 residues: CASSLTDWTGFNYEQYF. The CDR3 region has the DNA TGTGCCAGCAGTTTAACCGACTGGACAGGGTTCAATTACGAGCAGTACTTC.

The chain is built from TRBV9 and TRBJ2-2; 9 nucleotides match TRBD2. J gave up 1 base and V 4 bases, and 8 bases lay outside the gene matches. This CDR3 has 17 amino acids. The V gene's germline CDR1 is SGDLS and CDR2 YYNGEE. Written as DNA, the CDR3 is TGTGCCAGCAGCCCATTCCAAGCGGGAGGGAACACCGGGGAGCTGTTTTTT. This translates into CASSPFQAGGNTGELFF.

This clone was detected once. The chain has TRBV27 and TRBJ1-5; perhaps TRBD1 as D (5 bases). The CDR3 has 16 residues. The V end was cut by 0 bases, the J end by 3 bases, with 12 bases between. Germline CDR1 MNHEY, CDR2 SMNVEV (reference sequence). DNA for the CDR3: TGTGCCAGCAGTTTATCGGGGCAGGGATTCAATCAGCCCCAGCATTTT. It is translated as CASSLSGQGFNQPQHF.